A selection of T cell receptor beta chains follows, all from one sample in a study of radiation and T cells in renal cell carcinoma. The assay was immunoSEQ multiplex PCR, and TCRdb's table has in-frame clones only and misses some. The sample includes under 150,000 clones, roughly 77% of them seen just once. The sample consisted of blood, taken from a patient whose treatment included radiotherapy and nephrectomy. The receptor source for this set is a woman aged 60-70 years with renal cell carcinoma. CDR3s include the opening cysteine and the closing phenylalanine or tryptophan. Fields, in order: J gene, clone size, D gene, V gene, CDR3 DNA, CDR3 protein. A D gene is named only where the DNA matches it firmly. A row's size may be missing; if present it is once, few, many or a size class.

J gene: TRBJ2-7; clone size: once; D gene: TRBD1; V gene: TRBV10-2; CDR3 DNA: TGCGCCAGCAGATTAGGACAGGGGATCTCCTACGAGCAGTACTTC; CDR3 protein: CASRLGQGISYEQYF
J gene: TRBJ2-7; clone size: -; D gene: TRBD1; V gene: TRBV6-5; CDR3 DNA: TGTGCCAGCAGTTATCTTCAACAGGGGCGCGAGCAGTACTTC; CDR3 protein: CASSYLQQGREQYF
J gene: TRBJ2-2; clone size: -; D gene: -; V gene: TRBV7-2; CDR3 DNA: TGTGCCAGCAGCGAGCTAACGGGCCCCGGGGAGCTGTTTTTT; CDR3 protein: CASSELTGPGELFF
J gene: TRBJ1-1; clone size: -; D gene: -; V gene: TRBV2; CDR3 DNA: TGTGCCAGCATAGTGATGAACACTGAAGCTTTCTTT; CDR3 protein: CASIVMNTEAFF
J gene: TRBJ1-2; clone size: -; D gene: -; V gene: TRBV14; CDR3 DNA: TGTGCCAGCAGCCAGGGATCTCGGGGCTACACCTTC; CDR3 protein: CASSQGSRGYTF
J gene: TRBJ2-3; clone size: -; D gene: -; V gene: TRBV9; CDR3 DNA: TGTGCCAGCAGCTCAACAGATACGCAGTATTTT; CDR3 protein: CASSSTDTQYF
J gene: TRBJ2-3; clone size: -; D gene: -; V gene: TRBV5-1; CDR3 DNA: TGCGCCACCCCCCGGCTAGCCACAGATACGCAGTATTTT; CDR3 protein: CATPRLATDTQYF
J gene: TRBJ2-3; clone size: -; D gene: -; V gene: TRBV21-1; CDR3 DNA: TGTGCCAGCAGAGAAGCCGTCCCTAGCACAGATACGCAGTATTTT; CDR3 protein: CASREAVPSTDTQYF
J gene: TRBJ2-3; clone size: -; D gene: -; V gene: TRBV27; CDR3 DNA: TGTGCCAGCACCCCGGTGGGGTGGGGAGATACGCAGTATTTT; CDR3 protein: CASTPVGWGDTQYF
J gene: TRBJ2-1; clone size: -; D gene: TRBD2; V gene: TRBV28; CDR3 DNA: TGTGCCAGCAGTCTCGCGGGGGAGCGGGAGGGCAATGAGCAGTTCTTC; CDR3 protein: CASSLAGEREGNEQFF
J gene: TRBJ2-5; clone size: -; D gene: -; V gene: TRBV19; CDR3 DNA: TGTGCCACGCGGGCGTCCTCGGAGACCCAGTACTTC; CDR3 protein: CATRASSETQYF
J gene: TRBJ1-2; clone size: -; D gene: -; V gene: TRBV19; CDR3 DNA: TGTGCCAGTAGGGGCGCCGGGTTCGCGGCTAACTATGGCTACACCTTC; CDR3 protein: CASRGAGFAANYGYTF
J gene: TRBJ2-3; clone size: -; D gene: -; V gene: TRBV11-2; CDR3 DNA: TGTGCCAGCTTACTGACAGATACGCAGTATTTT; CDR3 protein: CASLLTDTQYF
J gene: TRBJ1-2; clone size: -; D gene: TRBD1; V gene: TRBV6-6; CDR3 DNA: TGTGCCAGCACCTACGCTTTAGGGACAGCCTTCGGAGGCTACACCTTC; CDR3 protein: CASTYALGTAFGGYTF
J gene: TRBJ2-7; clone size: -; D gene: -; V gene: TRBV28; CDR3 DNA: TGTGCCAGCACATTTCGACAGGCCCCCTACGAGCAGTACTTC; CDR3 protein: CASTFRQAPYEQYF
J gene: TRBJ1-5; clone size: few; D gene: TRBD1; V gene: TRBV28; CDR3 DNA: TGTGCCAGCAGTTTAAGTACCAGGGGGCATCAGCCCCAGCATTTT; CDR3 protein: CASSLSTRGHQPQHF
J gene: TRBJ1-3; clone size: -; D gene: -; V gene: TRBV19; CDR3 DNA: TGTGCCAGTAGTATCCCCGGCTCTGGAAACACCATATATTTT; CDR3 protein: CASSIPGSGNTIYF
J gene: TRBJ2-7; clone size: once; D gene: -; V gene: TRBV5-5; CDR3 DNA: TGTGCCAGCAGCTTGGGTGTTCGCAGCTCCTACGAGCAGTACTTC; CDR3 protein: CASSLGVRSSYEQYF
J gene: TRBJ1-5; clone size: -; D gene: -; V gene: TRBV19; CDR3 DNA: TGTGCCAGTAGTCAAACGGATTATAGCAATCAGCCCCAGCATTTT; CDR3 protein: CASSQTDYSNQPQHF
J gene: TRBJ1-1; clone size: -; D gene: TRBD1; V gene: TRBV18; CDR3 DNA: TGTGCCAGCTCAGATACAGGGGTCGGAACTGAAGCTTTCTTT; CDR3 protein: CASSDTGVGTEAFF
J gene: TRBJ2-7; clone size: -; D gene: -; V gene: TRBV2; CDR3 DNA: -; CDR3 protein: CASILAFPNYEQYF
J gene: TRBJ1-1; clone size: -; D gene: -; V gene: TRBV19; CDR3 DNA: TGTGCCAGTAGTACTACCGGGAACACTGAAGCTTTCTTT; CDR3 protein: CASSTTGNTEAFF
J gene: TRBJ2-7; clone size: -; D gene: -; V gene: TRBV18; CDR3 DNA: TGTGCCAGCTCACCGGACAGCTACGAGCAGTACTTC; CDR3 protein: CASSPDSYEQYF
J gene: TRBJ2-7; clone size: -; D gene: TRBD1; V gene: TRBV5-6; CDR3 DNA: TGTGCCAGCAGCATAACAGGGGGCTACGAGCAGTACTTC; CDR3 protein: CASSITGGYEQYF
J gene: TRBJ1-3; clone size: -; D gene: -; V gene: TRBV9; CDR3 DNA: TGTGCCAGCAGCCAGTCCGGAACGGTGGGAAACACCATATATTTT; CDR3 protein: CASSQSGTVGNTIYF
J gene: TRBJ1-2; clone size: -; D gene: -; V gene: TRBV28; CDR3 DNA: TGTGCCAGCAGTGCGCCTAACTATGGCTACACCTTC; CDR3 protein: CASSAPNYGYTF
J gene: TRBJ2-1; clone size: few; D gene: TRBD1; V gene: TRBV19; CDR3 DNA: TGTGCCAGTAGTATAATATTCGGGACAGGGGCCACGGAGCAGTTCTTC; CDR3 protein: CASSIIFGTGATEQFF
J gene: TRBJ2-1; clone size: few; D gene: TRBD2; V gene: TRBV6-1; CDR3 DNA: TGTGCCAGCAATTTATCGGGGGGCTCCTACAATGAGCAGTTCTTC; CDR3 protein: CASNLSGGSYNEQFF
J gene: TRBJ2-3; clone size: -; D gene: -; V gene: TRBV2; CDR3 DNA: TGTGCCAGCAGTGAAGAGTCAATGAGGGTAGCTGCAGATACGCAGTATTTT; CDR3 protein: CASSEESMRVAADTQYF